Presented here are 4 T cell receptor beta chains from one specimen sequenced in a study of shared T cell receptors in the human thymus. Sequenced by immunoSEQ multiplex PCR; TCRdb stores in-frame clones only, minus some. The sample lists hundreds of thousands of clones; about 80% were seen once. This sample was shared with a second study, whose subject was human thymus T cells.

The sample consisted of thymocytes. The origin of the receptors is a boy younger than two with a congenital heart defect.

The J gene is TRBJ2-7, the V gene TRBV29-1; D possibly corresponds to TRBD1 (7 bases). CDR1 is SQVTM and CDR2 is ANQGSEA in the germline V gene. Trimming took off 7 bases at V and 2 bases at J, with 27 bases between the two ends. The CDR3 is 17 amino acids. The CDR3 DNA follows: TGCAGCGCCCGACGGGGGACAGAGCGGTCATCCCCCTACGAGCAGTACTTC. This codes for CSARRGTERSSPYEQYF.

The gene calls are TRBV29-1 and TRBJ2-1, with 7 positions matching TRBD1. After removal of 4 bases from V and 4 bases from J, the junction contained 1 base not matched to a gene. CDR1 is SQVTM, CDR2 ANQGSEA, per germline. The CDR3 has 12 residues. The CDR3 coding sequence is TGCAGCGTTGGGGACAGATACAATGAGCAGTTCTTC. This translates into CSVGDRYNEQFF.

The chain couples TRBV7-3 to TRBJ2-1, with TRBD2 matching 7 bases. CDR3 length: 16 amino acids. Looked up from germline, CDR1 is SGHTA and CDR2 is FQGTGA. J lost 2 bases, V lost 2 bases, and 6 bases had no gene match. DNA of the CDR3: TGTGCCAGCAGCTTACCGGGGAGGGACCCCTACAATGAGCAGTTCTTC. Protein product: CASSLPGRDPYNEQFF.

CDR3 sequence: CASSLIGKRTQYF. Here the CDR3 DNA reads TGTGCCAGCAGCTTAATCGGGAAACGAACGCAGTATTTT. The chain combines TRBV7-6 with TRBJ2-3; TRBD2 is a possible D gene (5 bases). The CDR3 contains 13 residues. CDR1 and CDR2 from the germline V gene are SGHVS and FNYEAQ. V dropped 2 bases and J dropped 9 bases, with 12 bases sitting between them. Full variable domain (rest looked up from reference TRBV7-6 and TRBJ2-3): GAGVSQSPRYKVTKRGQDVALRCDPISGHVSLYWYRQALGQGPEFLTYFNYEAQQDKSGLPNDRFSAERPEGSISTLTIQRTEQRDSAMYRCASSLIGKRTQYFGPGTRLTVL.